This TCR beta chain was sequenced in a study of technical replicates of blood from a handful of donors. Germline V gene lookup returns CDR1 MNHNS and CDR2 SASEGT. Losses at the gene ends were 4 bases for V and 4 bases for J; bases not matched to a gene: 8. The length of the CDR3 is 15 residues. TCRdb's copy holds only in-frame clones and misses some; the assay was immunoSEQ multiplex PCR. The sample holds 50,000 to 70,000 clones, 91% seen once. The sequence came from a human donor in good health. Some clones in this sample may be carry-over from other donors' samples. Sequenced input: PBMCs. The chain combines TRBV6-1 with TRBJ1-1, with 8 bases aligning to TRBD1. The CDR3 reads CASSASGGRGTEAFF. CDR3 in DNA: TGTGCCAGCAGTGCGTCAGGGGGCCGCGGCACTGAAGCTTTCTTT.